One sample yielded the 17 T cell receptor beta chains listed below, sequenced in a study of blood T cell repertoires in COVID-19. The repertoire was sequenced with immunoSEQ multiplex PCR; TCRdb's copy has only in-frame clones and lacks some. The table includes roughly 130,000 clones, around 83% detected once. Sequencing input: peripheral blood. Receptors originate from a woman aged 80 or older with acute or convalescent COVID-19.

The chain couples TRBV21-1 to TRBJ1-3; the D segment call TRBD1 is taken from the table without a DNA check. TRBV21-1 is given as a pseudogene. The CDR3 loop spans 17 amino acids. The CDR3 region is CASSKRTGGDSGNTIYF. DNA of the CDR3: TGTGCCAGCAGCAAACGGACAGGGGGTGACTCTGGAAACACCATATATTTT.

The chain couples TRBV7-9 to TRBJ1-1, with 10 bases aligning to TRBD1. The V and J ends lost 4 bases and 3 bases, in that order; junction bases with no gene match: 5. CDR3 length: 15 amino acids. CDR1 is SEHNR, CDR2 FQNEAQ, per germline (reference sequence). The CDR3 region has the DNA TGTGCCAGCAGCTATACCGGGACAGGGGACACTGAAGCTTTCTTT. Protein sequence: CASSYTGTGDTEAFF. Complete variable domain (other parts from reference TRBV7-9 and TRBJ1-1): DTGVSQNPRHKITKRGQNVTFRCDPISEHNRLYWYRQTLGQGPEFLTYFQNEAQLEKSRLLSDRFSAERPKGSFSTLEIQRTEQGDSAMYLCASSYTGTGDTEAFFGQGTRLTVV.

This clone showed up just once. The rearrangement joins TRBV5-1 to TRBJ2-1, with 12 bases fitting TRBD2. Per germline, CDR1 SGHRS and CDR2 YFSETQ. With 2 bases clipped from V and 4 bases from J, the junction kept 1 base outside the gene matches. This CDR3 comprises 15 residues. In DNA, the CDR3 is TGCGCCAGCAGCTTCACTAGCGGGGGGTACAATGAGCAGTTCTTC. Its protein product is CASSFTSGGYNEQFF.

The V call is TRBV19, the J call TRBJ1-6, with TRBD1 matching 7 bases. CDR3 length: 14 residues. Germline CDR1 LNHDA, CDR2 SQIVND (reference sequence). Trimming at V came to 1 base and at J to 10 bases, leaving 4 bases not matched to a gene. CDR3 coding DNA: TGTGCCAGTAGTATAGCCTTACAGGGGTCACCCCTCCACTTT. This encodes CASSIALQGSPLHF. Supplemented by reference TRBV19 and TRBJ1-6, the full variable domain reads DGGITQSPKYLFRKEGQNVTLSCEQNLNHDAMYWYRQDPGQGLRLIYYSQIVNDFQKGDIAEGYSVSREKKESFPLTVTSAQKNPTAFYLCASSIALQGSPLHFGNGTRLTVT.

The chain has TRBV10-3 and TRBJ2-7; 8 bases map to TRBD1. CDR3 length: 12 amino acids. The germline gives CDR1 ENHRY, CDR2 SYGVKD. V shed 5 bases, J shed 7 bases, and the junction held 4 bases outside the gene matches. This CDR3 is CAISSGGREQYF. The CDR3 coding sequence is TGTGCCATCAGTTCAGGGGGCAGGGAGCAGTACTTC.

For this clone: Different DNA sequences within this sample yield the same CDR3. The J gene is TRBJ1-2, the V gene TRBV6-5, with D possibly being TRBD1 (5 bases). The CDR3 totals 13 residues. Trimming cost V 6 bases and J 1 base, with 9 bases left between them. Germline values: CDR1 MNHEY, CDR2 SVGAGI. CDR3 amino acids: CASSRDSNYGYTF. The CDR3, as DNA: TGTGCCAGCAGCCGTGACAGTAACTATGGCTACACCTTC.

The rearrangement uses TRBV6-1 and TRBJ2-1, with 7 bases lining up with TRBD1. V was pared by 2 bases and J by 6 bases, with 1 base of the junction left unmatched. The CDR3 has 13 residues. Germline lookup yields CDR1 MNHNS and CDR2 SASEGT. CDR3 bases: TGTGCCAGCAGTGAATACAGGGGCAATGAGCAGTTCTTC. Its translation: CASSEYRGNEQFF.

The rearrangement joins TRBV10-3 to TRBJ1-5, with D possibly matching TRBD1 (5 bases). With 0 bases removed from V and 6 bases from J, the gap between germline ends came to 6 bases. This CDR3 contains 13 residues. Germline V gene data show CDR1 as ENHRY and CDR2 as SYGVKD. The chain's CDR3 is CAISESGGQPQHF. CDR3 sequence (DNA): TGTGCCATCAGTGAGTCGGGGGGTCAGCCCCAGCATTTT.

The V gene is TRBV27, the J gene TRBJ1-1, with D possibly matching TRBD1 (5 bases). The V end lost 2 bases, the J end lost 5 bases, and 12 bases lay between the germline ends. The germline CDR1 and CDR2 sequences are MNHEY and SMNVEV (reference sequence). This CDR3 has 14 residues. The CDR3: CASSLHREGTEAFF. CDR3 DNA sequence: TGTGCCAGCAGTTTACACCGGGAGGGGACTGAAGCTTTCTTT.

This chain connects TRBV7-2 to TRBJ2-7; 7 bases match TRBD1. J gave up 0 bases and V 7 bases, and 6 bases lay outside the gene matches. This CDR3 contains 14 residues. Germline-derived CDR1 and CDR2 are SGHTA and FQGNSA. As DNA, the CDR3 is TGTGCCAGCACCGGGGCAGGGGGCTCCTACGAGCAGTACTTC. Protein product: CASTGAGGSYEQYF.

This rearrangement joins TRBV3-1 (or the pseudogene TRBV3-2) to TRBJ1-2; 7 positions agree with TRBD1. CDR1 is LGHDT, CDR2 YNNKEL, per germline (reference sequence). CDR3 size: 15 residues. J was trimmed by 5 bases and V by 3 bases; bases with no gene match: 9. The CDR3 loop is CASSQSLTGRYGYTF. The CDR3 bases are TGTGCCAGCAGCCAGAGTCTGACAGGGCGGTATGGCTACACCTTC.

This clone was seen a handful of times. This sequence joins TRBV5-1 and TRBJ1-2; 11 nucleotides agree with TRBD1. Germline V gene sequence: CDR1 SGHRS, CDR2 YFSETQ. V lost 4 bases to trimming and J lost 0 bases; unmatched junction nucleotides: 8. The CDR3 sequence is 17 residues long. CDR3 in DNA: TGCGCCAGCAGCCCCGGGACAGGGGGAAATTCTAACTATGGCTACACCTTC. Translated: CASSPGTGGNSNYGYTF.

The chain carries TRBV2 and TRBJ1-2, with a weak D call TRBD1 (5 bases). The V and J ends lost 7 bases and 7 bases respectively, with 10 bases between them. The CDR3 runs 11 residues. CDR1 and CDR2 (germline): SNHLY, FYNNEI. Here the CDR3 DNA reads TGTGCCAGCACTAGACAGATTGGCTACACCTTC. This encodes CASTRQIGYTF.

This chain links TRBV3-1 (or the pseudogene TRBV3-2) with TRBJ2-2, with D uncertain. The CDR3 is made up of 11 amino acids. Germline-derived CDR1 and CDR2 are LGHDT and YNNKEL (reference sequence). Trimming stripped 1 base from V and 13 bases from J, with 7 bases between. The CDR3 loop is CASSQAARLFF. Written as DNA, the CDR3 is TGTGCCAGCAGCCAAGCGGCTAGGCTGTTTTTT.

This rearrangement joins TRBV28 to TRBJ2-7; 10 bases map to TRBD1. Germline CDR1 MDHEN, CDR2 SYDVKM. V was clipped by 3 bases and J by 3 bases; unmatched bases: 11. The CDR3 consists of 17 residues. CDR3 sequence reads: CASSLPNAGQGLYEQYF. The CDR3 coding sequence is TGTGCCAGCAGTTTGCCGAATGCGGGACAGGGGCTCTACGAGCAGTACTTC.

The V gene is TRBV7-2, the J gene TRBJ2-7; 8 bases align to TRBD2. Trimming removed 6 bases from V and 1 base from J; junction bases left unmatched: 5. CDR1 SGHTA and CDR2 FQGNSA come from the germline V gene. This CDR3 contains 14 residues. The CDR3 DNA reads TGTGCCAGCAGTAGGTCTAGCGGGTCCTACGAGCAGTACTTC. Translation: CASSRSSGSYEQYF.

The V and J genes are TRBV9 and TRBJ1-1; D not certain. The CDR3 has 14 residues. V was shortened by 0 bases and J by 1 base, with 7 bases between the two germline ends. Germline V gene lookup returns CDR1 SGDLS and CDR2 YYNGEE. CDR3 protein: CASSVGSGNTEAFF. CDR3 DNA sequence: TGTGCCAGCAGCGTAGGGTCGGGGAACACTGAAGCTTTCTTT.